Below, 24 T cell receptor beta chains from the same sample are listed, as sequenced in a study of graft-versus-host responses after intestinal transplantation. For these receptors, no antigen is known. Clones were sequenced by immunoSEQ multiplex PCR, and TCRdb holds only the in-frame ones, with some missing. Found here are tens of thousands of clones, 75% to 95% of them singletons; the top ten hold nearly 0.5%. The material was unstimulated CD8+ T cells sorted from spleen or lymph node cells, obtained before intestinal transplant. These receptors all stem from a human donor who received an intestinal transplant.

The V call is TRBV7-9, the J call TRBJ2-7; maybe TRBD2 (6 bases). V dropped 1 base and J dropped 3 bases, with 10 bases sitting between them. In germline, CDR1 is SEHNR, CDR2 FQNEAQ (reference sequence). The CDR3 sequence is 14 residues long. The CDR3 region is CASSLGDWLYEQYF. The DNA for the CDR3 is TGTGCCAGCAGCTTAGGGGACTGGCTCTACGAGCAGTACTTC.

This sequence joins TRBV11-2 and TRBJ1-1; TRBD1 might be the D (6 bases). Germline V gene data show CDR1 as SGHAT and CDR2 as FQNNGV. The CDR3 has 15 amino acids. The V gene lost 1 base and the J gene lost 1 base, with 10 bases spanning the gap. The CDR3 DNA follows: TGTGCCAGCAGCTTAGGGGTGACAGGGAACACTGAAGCTTTCTTT. It yields the protein CASSLGVTGNTEAFF.

The sample holds a few counts of this clone. This sequence joins TRBV5-6 and TRBJ2-7, with 11 positions matching TRBD2. V shed 4 bases, J shed 2 bases, and the junction held 2 bases outside the gene matches. Per germline, CDR1 SGHDT and CDR2 YYEEEE. CDR3 length equals 14 residues. The CDR3 protein is CASSLSGRAYEQYF. The CDR3 DNA reads as TGTGCCAGCAGCCTTAGCGGGAGGGCCTACGAGCAGTACTTC.

This clone came up once. The rearrangement joins TRBV21-1 to TRBJ1-6; the D segment call TRBD1 is taken from the table without a DNA check. TRBV21-1 is a recognized pseudogene. The CDR3 length is 15 residues. The CDR3 sequence is CASSNLAAYNSPLHF. CDR3 in DNA: TGTGCCAGCAGCAACCTGGCAGCCTATAATTCACCCCTCCACTTT.

This chain's CDR3 is CASSRGTGTGYEQYF. The CDR3 DNA reads TGCGCCAGCAGCCGCGGGACAGGGACCGGGTACGAGCAGTACTTC. This chain uses TRBV5-1 with TRBJ2-7; 9 bases match TRBD1. The CDR3 is 15 amino acids. Per the germline V gene, CDR1 is SGHRS and CDR2 is YFSETQ. The trim removed 4 bases at V and 4 bases at J, leaving 9 bases unmatched.

The chain links TRBV5-1 to TRBJ2-7; TRBD2 matches 9 bases. Germline CDR1 is SGHRS and CDR2 is YFSETQ. V was pared by 1 base and J by 5 bases, with 7 bases of the junction left unmatched. The CDR3 runs to 15 residues. The CDR3 DNA sequence: TGCGCCAGCAGCTTGTGGATGCGGGAGGGGGACGAGCAGTACTTC. It is translated as CASSLWMREGDEQYF. The complete variable domain, with remaining parts taken from reference TRBV5-1 and TRBJ2-7, reads KAGVTQTPRYLIKTRGQQVTLSCSPISGHRSVSWYQQTPGQGLQFLFEYFSETQRNKGNFPGRFSGRQFSNSRSEMNVSTLELGDSALYLCASSLWMREGDEQYFGPGTRLTVT.

The chain combines TRBV6-5 with TRBJ2-1, with D hard to call. V was pared by 0 bases and J by 3 bases, with 12 bases between. The CDR3 length is 16 residues. Looked up from germline, CDR1 is MNHEY and CDR2 is SVGAGI. The CDR3 DNA reads TGTGCCAGCAGTTACTCGACCCGTTCAGGCTACAATGAGCAGTTCTTC. Translation gives CASSYSTRSGYNEQFF.

The rearrangement joins TRBV4-3 to TRBJ1-1, with 11 bases that match TRBD1. The CDR3 has 18 amino acids. V trimming: 2 bases; J trimming: 2 bases; junction bases outside the gene matches: 10. CDR1 and CDR2 from the germline V gene are LGHNA and YSLEER. Here the CDR3 DNA reads TGCGCCAGCAGCCAAACCTGGGACAGGGGGATCCCAAACACTGAAGCTTTCTTT. This encodes CASSQTWDRGIPNTEAFF.

CDR3 DNA: TGTGCCAGCAAGATGGGACTAGCGGGGGGGGACACAGATACGCAGTATTTT. This encodes CASKMGLAGGDTDTQYF. The J gene is TRBJ2-3, the V gene TRBV5-4, with TRBD2 matching over 16 bases. This CDR3 region has 17 residues. The V segment lost 6 bases and the J segment 2 bases; nucleotides outside the gene matches: 6. The germline V gene encodes CDR1 SGHNT and CDR2 YYREEE (reference sequence).

The chain links TRBV5-1 to TRBJ2-1; 10 nucleotides line up with TRBD2. Germline V CDR1 and CDR2: SGHRS, YFSETQ. CDR3 length: 15 amino acids. V gave up 4 bases and J gave up 4 bases; unmatched junction bases: 5. As DNA, the CDR3 is TGCGCCAGCAGCGGAGCGGGAGGGGGGTACAATGAGCAGTTCTTC. Translated, it gives CASSGAGGGYNEQFF.

This rearrangement joins TRBV5-1 to TRBJ1-1; no definite D call. Germline V gives CDR1 SGHRS, CDR2 YFSETQ. This CDR3 spans 13 amino acids. Trimming pared 2 bases from V and 0 bases from J, leaving 5 bases between. CDR3 nucleotides: TGCGCCAGCAGCTTATCAGTGAACACTGAAGCTTTCTTT. Translated, it gives CASSLSVNTEAFF.

With respect to this clone: One junction end disagrees with the germline gene, perhaps due to a read error. Other DNA sequences from this sample encode an identical CDR3 as well. CDR3: CASSPSPGTATGAFF. CDR3 coding DNA: TGTGCCAGCAGCCCCAGTCCCGGGACAGCCACTGGAGCTTTCTTC. The rearrangement links TRBV11-2 to TRBJ1-1, with 7 bases lining up with TRBD1. Germline CDR1 is SGHAT and CDR2 is FQNNGV. This CDR3 has 15 residues. Complete variable domain (other parts from reference TRBV11-2 and TRBJ1-1): EAGVAQSPRYKIIEKRQSVAFWCNPISGHATLYWYQQILGQGPKLLIQFQNNGVVDDSQLPKDRFSAERLKGVDSTLKIQPAKLEDSAVYLCASSPSPGTATGAFFGQGTRLTVV.

This clone came up once. The chain has TRBV6-5 and TRBJ2-7, with a tentative D call TRBD2 (5 bases). The CDR3 sequence is 14 residues long. V shed 4 bases and J shed 5 bases, with 15 bases lying between them. The germline V gene encodes CDR1 MNHEY and CDR2 SVGAGI. The CDR3 region has the DNA TGTGCCAGCAGTTCGGGGATGCAAGGCGACGAGCAGTACTTC. This encodes CASSSGMQGDEQYF.

V usage is TRBV7-9 and J usage is TRBJ1-4; D gene ambiguous. CDR3 length equals 14 residues. The V end was cut by 2 bases, the J end by 5 bases, with 9 bases between. Germline V gene lookup returns CDR1 SEHNR and CDR2 FQNEAQ (reference sequence). The CDR3 nucleotides are TGTGCCAGCAGCTTATCCGGGTTAAATGAAAAACTGTTTTTT. Amino acid sequence: CASSLSGLNEKLFF.

This clone was counted only a few times. J is TRBJ2-7 and V is TRBV4-1; 10 nucleotides align to TRBD2. CDR1 and CDR2 from the germline V gene are MGHRA and YSYEKL. V gave up 1 base and J gave up 3 bases; unmatched junction bases: 3. The CDR3 sequence is 15 residues long. CDR3 nucleotide sequence: TGCGCCAGCAGCCAAGTCCAGCGGGAGGGCTACGAGCAGTACTTC. The encoded protein is CASSQVQREGYEQYF.

The chain uses TRBV19 and TRBJ2-7, with 7 bases lining up with TRBD1. Germline CDR1 LNHDA, CDR2 SQIVND (reference sequence). This CDR3 region has 11 residues. V lost 10 bases to trimming and J lost 5 bases; unmatched junction nucleotides: 5. In DNA form, the CDR3 reads TGTGCCACCCTCCAGGGGGACGAGCAGTACTTC. Its protein is CATLQGDEQYF.

This chain joins TRBV2 and TRBJ1-1; 8 nucleotides align to TRBD1. Trimming cost V 6 bases and J 5 bases; bases outside gene matches: 11. The germline V gene has CDR1 SNHLY and CDR2 FYNNEI. The CDR3 totals 15 residues. CDR3 amino acids: CASSAGDRGYTEAFF. CDR3 DNA sequence: TGTGCCAGCAGCGCTGGTGACAGGGGTTATACTGAAGCTTTCTTT.

V gene TRBV2 combines with J gene TRBJ2-2; weak D call: TRBD2 (6 bases). CDR1 and CDR2 (germline): SNHLY, FYNNEI. The CDR3 is 18 residues long. Trimming took 3 bases from V and 0 from J, leaving 17 bases between them. CDR3 region: CASSDFIPGLSNTGELFF. CDR3 coding DNA: TGTGCCAGCAGTGACTTCATTCCGGGACTCTCGAACACCGGGGAGCTGTTTTTT.

This clone has just one count. V is TRBV15 and J is TRBJ2-1; 9 bases map to TRBD1. Germline V gene sequence: CDR1 LNHNV, CDR2 YYDKDF (reference sequence). The CDR3 has 16 residues. Trimming took 0 bases from V and 12 from J; bases not matched to a gene: 12. DNA of the CDR3: TGTGCCACCAGCAGAGATCCGGGACAGGGACCGCCGGGGCAGTTCTTC. This encodes CATSRDPGQGPPGQFF.

This sequence joins TRBV30 and TRBJ1-5, with TRBD1 matching 9 bases. CDR3 length equals 16 residues. The V gene end was trimmed by 3 bases and the J gene end by 0 bases; junction bases not matched to a gene: 6. Per germline, CDR1 GTSNPN and CDR2 SVGIG (reference sequence). This chain's CDR3 is CAWSTGTGSSNQPQHF. The CDR3, as DNA: TGTGCCTGGAGCACCGGGACAGGGAGTAGCAATCAGCCCCAGCATTTT.

The rearrangement uses TRBV4-1 and TRBJ2-1; TRBD2 matches at 13 bases. CDR1 is MGHRA, CDR2 YSYEKL, per germline. Unmatched junction bases numbered 14, after V lost 1 base and J lost 8 bases. The CDR3 loop spans 19 amino acids. CDR3 amino acids: CASSQGLAGGPSKDHEQFF. The CDR3 nucleotides are TGCGCCAGCAGCCAAGGACTAGCGGGGGGTCCATCCAAGGACCATGAGCAGTTCTTC.

The V gene is TRBV9, the J gene TRBJ2-7; D perhaps matches TRBD2 (6 bases). CDR1 SGDLS and CDR2 YYNGEE come from the germline V gene. CDR3 length: 15 amino acids. V lost 0 bases and J 4 bases, leaving 14 bases between the germline ends. The CDR3 is CASSVGPSAGYEQYF. In DNA, the CDR3 is TGTGCCAGCAGCGTAGGACCTAGCGCGGGATACGAGCAGTACTTC.

This chain links TRBV29-1 with TRBJ2-3; D is ambiguous. The germline gives CDR1 SQVTM, CDR2 ANQGSEA. The CDR3 is 11 residues long. The V end was cut by 8 bases, the J end by 6 bases, with 12 bases between. DNA of the CDR3: TGCAGCATTTCCTCTCCGGATACGCAGTATTTT. This encodes CSISSPDTQYF.

The rearrangement uses TRBV2 and TRBJ2-3, with D tentatively TRBD1 (5 bases). This CDR3 comprises 13 residues. In germline, CDR1 is SNHLY, CDR2 FYNNEI. V lost 6 bases, J lost 4 bases, and 11 bases lay in between. The CDR3 protein is CASSPGPADTQYF. The DNA of the CDR3 is TGTGCCAGCAGCCCAGGGCCCGCAGATACGCAGTATTTT.